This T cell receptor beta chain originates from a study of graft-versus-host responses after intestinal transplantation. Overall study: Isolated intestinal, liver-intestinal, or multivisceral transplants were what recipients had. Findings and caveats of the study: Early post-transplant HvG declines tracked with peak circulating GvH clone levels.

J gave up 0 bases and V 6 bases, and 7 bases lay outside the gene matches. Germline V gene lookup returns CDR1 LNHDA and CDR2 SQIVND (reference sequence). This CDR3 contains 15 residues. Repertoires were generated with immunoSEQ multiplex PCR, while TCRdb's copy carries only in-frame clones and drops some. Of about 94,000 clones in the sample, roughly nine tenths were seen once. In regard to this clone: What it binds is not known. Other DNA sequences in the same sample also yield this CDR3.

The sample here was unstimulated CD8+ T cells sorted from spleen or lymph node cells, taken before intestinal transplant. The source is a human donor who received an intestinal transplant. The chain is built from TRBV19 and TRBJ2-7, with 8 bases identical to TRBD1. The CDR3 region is CASSPGQDPSYEQYF. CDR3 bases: TGTGCCAGTAGCCCGGGACAGGATCCCTCCTACGAGCAGTACTTC.